One sample yielded the 5 T cell receptor beta chains listed below, sequenced in a study of blood T cell repertoires in COVID-19 (dated by TCRdb to 2020 to 2021). The protocol used for the library was the immunoSEQ multiplex PCR assay. Not all clones reach the TCRdb copy of this immuneACCESS table, which keeps in-frame sequences only. Checked studies attribute under half of the gap to unresolved V genes and leave the rest unexplained. This sample is represented by 350,000 or so clones; around 87% of them were singletons. Around 9.3% of the sample rests with the top ten. Input material: peripheral blood. The receptors shown here come from a woman in her thirties with COVID-19, enrolled during active disease.

The chain employs TRBV7-2 and TRBJ1-6, with TRBD1 identical over 7 bases. J was trimmed by 7 bases and V by 0 bases; bases with no gene match: 6. In germline, CDR1 is SGHTA, CDR2 FQGNSA. The CDR3 consists of 16 residues. This CDR3 reads CASSLAGTARNSPLHF. In DNA form, the CDR3 reads TGTGCCAGCAGCTTAGCTGGGACAGCTAGAAATTCACCCCTCCACTTT.

J is TRBJ2-5 and V is TRBV9, with a possible D match to TRBD1 (5 bases). Germline values: CDR1 SGDLS, CDR2 YYNGEE. Trimming pared 2 bases from V and 2 bases from J, leaving 7 bases between. The CDR3 sequence is 13 residues long. The CDR3 DNA sequence: TGTGCCAGCAGCGTGACAGCGCAAGAGACCCAGTACTTC. Translation: CASSVTAQETQYF.

The rearrangement uses TRBV27 and TRBJ1-1; the D is unclear. The ends were cut back, 3 bases at V and 3 bases at J, with 8 bases in the middle. CDR3 length equals 13 residues. Per germline, CDR1 MNHEY and CDR2 SMNVEV (reference sequence). The CDR3 reads CASSFNGDTEAFF. In DNA form, the CDR3 reads TGTGCCAGCAGTTTTAACGGGGACACTGAAGCTTTCTTT.

A remark on this clone: Sequence at one end of the junction differs from germline and may be a read error. The rearrangement joins TRBV19 to TRBJ1-1, with TRBD1 as a possible D gene (6 bases). CDR1 and CDR2 (germline): LNHDA, SQIVND (reference sequence). The CDR3 has 13 residues. CDR3 coding DNA: TGTGCCAGTAGTACCCGACAGGAATCCCCCACAATCTTT. It is translated as CASSTRQESPTIF.

V usage is TRBV30 and J usage is TRBJ2-7; TRBD1 aligns across 10 bases. Germline trimming cut 0 bases from V and 7 bases from J; bases unmatched to any gene: 12. Germline V gene sequence: CDR1 GTSNPN, CDR2 SVGIG (reference sequence). This CDR3 has 16 amino acids. The CDR3 sequence is CAWSVLWGTGEGEQYF. The DNA for the CDR3 is TGTGCCTGGAGTGTACTATGGGGGACAGGGGAGGGTGAGCAGTACTTC.